Following are 7 T cell receptor beta chains from one sample sequenced in a study of T-cell reconstitution after alpha-beta-depleted transplantation in children. Preparation of the TCRbeta library was carried out with unique molecular identifiers. From the PCR reads, TCRdb called clonotypes with MiXCR, one entry per CDR3 protein. The table lists roughly 400,000 distinct CDR3 sequences, over 40% of them singletons, with 25% to 30% in the top ten. Sequenced here: PBMCs, sampled before TCRalphabeta/CD19-depleted stem cell transplant. The receptor source for this set is a girl aged 2 to 10 with aplastic anemia, due to receive a stem cell transplant.

This clonotype was counted once. The chain is built from TRBV5-1 and TRBJ2-7, with D possibly called TRBD1 or TRBD2 (5 bases each). The length of the CDR3 is 14 residues. The germline V gene encodes CDR1 SGHRS and CDR2 YFSETQ. V lost 0 bases and J lost 5, with 12 bases in between. The CDR3 sequence: CASSLGDGYDEQYF. Here the CDR3 DNA reads TGCGCCAGCAGCTTGGGGGACGGGTATGACGAGCAGTACTTC.

The table lists this clonotype with a few counts. The chain carries TRBV18 and TRBJ1-4; 9 nucleotides agree with TRBD1. Germline values: CDR1 KGHSH, CDR2 LQKENI. V shed 5 bases and J 11 bases; nucleotides not matched to a gene: 12. This CDR3 is 15 amino acids long. CDR3 sequence (DNA): TGTGCCAGCTCAGCCCGGACAGGGGAAAGGGAGAAACTGTTTTTT. Protein sequence: CASSARTGEREKLFF. The full variable domain, completed using reference TRBV18 and TRBJ1-4, is NAGVMQNPRHLVRRRGQEARLRCSPMKGHSHVYWYRQLPEEGLKFMVYLQKENIIDESGMPKERFSAEFPKEGPSILRIQQVVRGDSAAYFCASSARTGEREKLFFGSGTQLSVL.

This clonotype was seen ten or more times. The V gene is TRBV18, the J gene TRBJ2-3; D gene ambiguous. CDR3 size: 12 residues. Trimming shortened V by 2 bases and J by 6 bases, and 6 bases separated the two germline ends. The germline gives CDR1 KGHSH, CDR2 LQKENI. This CDR3 is CASSPGRDTQYF. CDR3 sequence (DNA): TGTGCCAGCTCACCAGGCAGGGATACGCAGTATTTT.

The chain links TRBV30 to TRBJ2-6; D possibly corresponds to TRBD1 (5 bases). Germline assignment: CDR1 GTSNPN and CDR2 SVGIG (reference sequence). This CDR3 has 18 amino acids. V lost 4 bases to trimming and J lost 0 bases, with 19 bases between them. CDR3 DNA sequence: TGTGCCTGGATTAAGGGTCCAGGGTTGAACTCTGGGGCCAACGTCCTGACTTTC. The encoded protein is CAWIKGPGLNSGANVLTF. Combining the CDR3 with reference TRBV30 and TRBJ2-6 gives the whole variable domain SQTIHQWPATLVQPVGSPLSLECTVEGTSNPNLYWYRQAAGRGLQLLFYSVGIGQISSEVPQNLSASRPQDRQFILSSKKLLLSDSGFYLCAWIKGPGLNSGANVLTFGAGSRLTVL.

The V gene is TRBV11-1, the J gene TRBJ2-5; 9 bases line up with TRBD1. V lost 2 bases, J lost 1 base, and 11 bases stayed unmatched. The CDR3 is made up of 18 amino acids. Germline V gene sequence: CDR1 SGHAT, CDR2 FQDESV (reference sequence). The CDR3: CASSLKQGAVKIQETQYF. The CDR3 DNA sequence: TGTGCCAGCAGCTTAAAACAGGGGGCAGTAAAAATCCAAGAGACCCAGTACTTC.

This clonotype occurred many times. The rearrangement links TRBV5-1 to TRBJ2-7; weak D call: TRBD1 (5 bases). Trimming cost V 4 bases and J 5 bases, with 16 bases left between them. The CDR3 length is 14 residues. Per germline, CDR1 SGHRS and CDR2 YFSETQ. The CDR3 region has the DNA TGCGCCAGCAGCCATTCTCAGGGCGGCGACGAGCAGTACTTC. This sequence encodes CASSHSQGGDEQYF.

The chain links TRBV27 to TRBJ2-7; D is perhaps TRBD1 (6 bases). There are 13 residues in the CDR3. Germline values: CDR1 MNHEY, CDR2 SMNVEV (reference sequence). V was pared by 4 bases and J by 5 bases, with 12 bases between. In nucleotides, the CDR3 is TGTGCCAGCAGTTACAGGGCCCTCGACGAGCAGTACTTC. This sequence encodes CASSYRALDEQYF.